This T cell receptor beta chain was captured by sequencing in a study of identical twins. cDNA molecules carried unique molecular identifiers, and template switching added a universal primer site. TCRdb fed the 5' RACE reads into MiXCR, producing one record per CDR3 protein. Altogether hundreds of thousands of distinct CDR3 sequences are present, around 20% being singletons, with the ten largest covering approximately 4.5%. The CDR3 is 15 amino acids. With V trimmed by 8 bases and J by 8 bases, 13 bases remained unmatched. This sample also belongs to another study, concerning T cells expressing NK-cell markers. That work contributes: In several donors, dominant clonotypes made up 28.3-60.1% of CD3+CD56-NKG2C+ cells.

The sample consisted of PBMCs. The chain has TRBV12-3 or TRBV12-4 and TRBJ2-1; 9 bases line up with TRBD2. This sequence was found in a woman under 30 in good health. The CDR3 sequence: CASGRPGLAFDEQFF. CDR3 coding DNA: TGTGCCAGCGGTAGACCGGGACTAGCTTTCGATGAGCAGTTCTTC.